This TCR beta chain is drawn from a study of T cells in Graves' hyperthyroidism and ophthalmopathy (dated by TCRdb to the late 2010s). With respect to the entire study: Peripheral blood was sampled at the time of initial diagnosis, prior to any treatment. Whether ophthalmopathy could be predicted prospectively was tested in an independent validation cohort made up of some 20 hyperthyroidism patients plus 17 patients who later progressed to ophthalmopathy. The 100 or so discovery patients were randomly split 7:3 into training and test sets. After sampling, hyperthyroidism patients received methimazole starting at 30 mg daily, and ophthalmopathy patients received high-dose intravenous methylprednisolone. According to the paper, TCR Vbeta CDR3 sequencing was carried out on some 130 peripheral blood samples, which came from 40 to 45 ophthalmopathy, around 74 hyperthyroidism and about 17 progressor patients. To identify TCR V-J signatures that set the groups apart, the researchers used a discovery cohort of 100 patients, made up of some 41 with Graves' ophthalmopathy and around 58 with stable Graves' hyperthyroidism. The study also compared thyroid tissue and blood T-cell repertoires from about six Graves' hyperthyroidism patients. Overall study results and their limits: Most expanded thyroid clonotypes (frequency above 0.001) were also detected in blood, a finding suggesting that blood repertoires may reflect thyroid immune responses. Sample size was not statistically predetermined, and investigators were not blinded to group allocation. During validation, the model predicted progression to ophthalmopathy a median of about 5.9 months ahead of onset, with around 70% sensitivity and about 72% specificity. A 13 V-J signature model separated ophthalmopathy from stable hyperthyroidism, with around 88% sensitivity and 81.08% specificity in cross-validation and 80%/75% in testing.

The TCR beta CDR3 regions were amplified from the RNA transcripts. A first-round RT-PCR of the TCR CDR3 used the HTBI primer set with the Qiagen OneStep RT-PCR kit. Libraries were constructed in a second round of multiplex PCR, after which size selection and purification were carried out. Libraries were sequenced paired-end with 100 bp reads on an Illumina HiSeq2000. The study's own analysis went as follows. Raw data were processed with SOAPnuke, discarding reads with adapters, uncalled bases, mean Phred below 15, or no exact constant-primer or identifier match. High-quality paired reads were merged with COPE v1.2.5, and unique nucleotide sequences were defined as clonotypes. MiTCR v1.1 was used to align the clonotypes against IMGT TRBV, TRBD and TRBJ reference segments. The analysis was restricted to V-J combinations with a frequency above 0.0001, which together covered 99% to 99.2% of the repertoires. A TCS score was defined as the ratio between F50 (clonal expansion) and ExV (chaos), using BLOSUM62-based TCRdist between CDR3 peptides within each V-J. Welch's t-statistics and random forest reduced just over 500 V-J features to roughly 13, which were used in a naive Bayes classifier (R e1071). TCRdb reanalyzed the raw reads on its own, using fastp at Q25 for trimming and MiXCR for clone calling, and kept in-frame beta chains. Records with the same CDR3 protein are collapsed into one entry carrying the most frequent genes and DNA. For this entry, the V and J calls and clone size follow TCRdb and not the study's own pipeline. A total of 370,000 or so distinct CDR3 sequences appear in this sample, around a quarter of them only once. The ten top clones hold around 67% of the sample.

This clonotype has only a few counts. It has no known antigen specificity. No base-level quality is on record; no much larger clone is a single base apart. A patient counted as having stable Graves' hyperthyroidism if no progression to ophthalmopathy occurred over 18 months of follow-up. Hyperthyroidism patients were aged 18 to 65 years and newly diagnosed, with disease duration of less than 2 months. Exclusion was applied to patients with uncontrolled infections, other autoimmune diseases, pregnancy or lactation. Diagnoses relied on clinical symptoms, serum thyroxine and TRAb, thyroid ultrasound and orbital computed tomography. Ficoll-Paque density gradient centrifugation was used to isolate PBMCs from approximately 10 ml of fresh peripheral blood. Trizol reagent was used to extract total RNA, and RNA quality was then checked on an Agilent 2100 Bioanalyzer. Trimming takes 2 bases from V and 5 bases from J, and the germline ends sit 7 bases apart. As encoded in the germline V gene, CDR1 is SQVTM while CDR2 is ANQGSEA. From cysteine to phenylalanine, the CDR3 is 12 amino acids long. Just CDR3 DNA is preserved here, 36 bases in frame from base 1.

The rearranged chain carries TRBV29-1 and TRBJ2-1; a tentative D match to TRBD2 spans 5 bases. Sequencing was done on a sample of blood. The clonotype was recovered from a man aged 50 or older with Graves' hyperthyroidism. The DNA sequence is TGCAGCGTTGAACGGGAACACAATGAGCAGTTCTTC. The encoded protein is CSVEREHNEQFF.